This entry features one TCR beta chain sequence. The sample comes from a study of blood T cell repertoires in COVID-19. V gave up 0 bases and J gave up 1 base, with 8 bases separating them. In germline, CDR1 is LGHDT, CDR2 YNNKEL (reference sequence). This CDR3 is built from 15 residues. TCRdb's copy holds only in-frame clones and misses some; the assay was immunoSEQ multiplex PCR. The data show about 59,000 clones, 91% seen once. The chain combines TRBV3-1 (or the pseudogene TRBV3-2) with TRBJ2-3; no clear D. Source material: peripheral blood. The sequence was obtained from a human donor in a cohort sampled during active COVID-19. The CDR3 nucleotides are TGTGCCAGCAGCCAAGATGGCCCCCGCACAGATACGCAGTATTTT. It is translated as CASSQDGPRTDTQYF.